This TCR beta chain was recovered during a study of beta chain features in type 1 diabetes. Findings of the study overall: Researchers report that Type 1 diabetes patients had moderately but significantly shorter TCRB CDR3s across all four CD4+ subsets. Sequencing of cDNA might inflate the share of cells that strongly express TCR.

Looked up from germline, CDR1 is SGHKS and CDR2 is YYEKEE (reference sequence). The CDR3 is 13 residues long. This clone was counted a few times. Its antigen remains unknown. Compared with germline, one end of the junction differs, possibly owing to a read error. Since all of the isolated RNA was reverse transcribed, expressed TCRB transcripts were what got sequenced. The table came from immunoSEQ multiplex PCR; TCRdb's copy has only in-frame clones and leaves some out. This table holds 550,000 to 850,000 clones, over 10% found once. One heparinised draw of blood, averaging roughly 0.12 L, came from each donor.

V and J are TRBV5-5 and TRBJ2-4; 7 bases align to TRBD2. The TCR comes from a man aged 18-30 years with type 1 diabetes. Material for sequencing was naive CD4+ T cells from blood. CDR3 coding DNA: TGTGCCAGCGGCTTCAGCCTAGCGGACATTCAGTACTTC. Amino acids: CASGFSLADIQYF.